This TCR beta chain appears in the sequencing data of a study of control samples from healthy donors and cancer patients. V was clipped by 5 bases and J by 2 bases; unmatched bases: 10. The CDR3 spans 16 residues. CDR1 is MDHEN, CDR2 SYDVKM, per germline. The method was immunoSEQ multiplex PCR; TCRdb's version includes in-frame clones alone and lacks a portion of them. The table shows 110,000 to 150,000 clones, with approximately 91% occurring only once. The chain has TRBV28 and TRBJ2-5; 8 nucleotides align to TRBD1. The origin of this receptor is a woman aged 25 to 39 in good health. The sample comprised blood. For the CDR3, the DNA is TGTGCCAGCAGTGGGGGCAGGGGGCCCAAACAAGAGACCCAGTACTTC. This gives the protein CASSGGRGPKQETQYF.